This TCR beta chain was documented in a study of blood T cell repertoires in COVID-19. About the study: Sample material is recorded as cDNA or gDNA derived from T cells, B-cell-depleted T cells, or PBMCs.

V lost 2 bases to trimming and J lost 4 bases, with 17 bases between them. Germline V gene lookup returns CDR1 MNHNS and CDR2 SASEGT. There are 16 residues in the CDR3. In the original processing: Estimates of nucleated cell counts were drawn from the amplification of reference gene primers. Some clones are missing from TCRdb's copy, which holds only in-frame ones; the method was immunoSEQ multiplex PCR. From that table come the V and J calls and clone size; the DNA was used to work out D and trimming. Of 250,000 or so clones listed, about 83% are singletons. The sequenced material came from peripheral blood. The clonotype was recovered from a man in his forties or fifties with acute or convalescent COVID-19. The chain is built from TRBV6-1 and TRBJ2-5; D may be TRBD2 (7 bases). CDR3 DNA: TGTGCCAGCAGTGAACGAGGTGGGGGGGCTGTAGAGACCCAGTACTTC. It encodes CASSERGGGAVETQYF.